These 21 T cell receptor beta chains share one sample of origin, sequenced in a study of blood T cell repertoires in COVID-19. Measured with immunoSEQ multiplex PCR; TCRdb has only the in-frame clones, and not every one. The sample consists of around 100,000 clones, 87% of them appearing once. Source material: peripheral blood. The receptors were sampled from a man aged 25 to 40 in a cohort sampled during active COVID-19.

The rearrangement joins TRBV7-9 to TRBJ1-4; no clear D. Deletions cut 4 bases from V and 5 bases from J, with 20 bases between. Germline V gene lookup returns CDR1 SEHNR and CDR2 FQNEAQ (reference sequence). This CDR3 has 17 residues. CDR3 protein: CASSSPGKVGVNEKLFF. Written as DNA, the CDR3 is TGTGCCAGCAGCTCGCCGGGTAAAGTCGGGGTAAATGAAAAACTGTTTTTT.

V and J are TRBV18 and TRBJ1-2; 8 bases fit TRBD1. The CDR3 is 14 residues long. Germline V gene data show CDR1 as KGHSH and CDR2 as LQKENI. The junction had 4 bases not matched to a gene; V was cut back by 5 bases and J by 2 bases. CDR3: CASSGTGLNYGYTF. The CDR3 DNA follows: TGTGCCAGCTCAGGGACAGGCTTGAACTATGGCTACACCTTC.

J is TRBJ2-7 and V is TRBV7-3, with 9 bases lining up with TRBD1. This CDR3 is built from 15 residues. V was pared by 4 bases and J by 3 bases, with 7 bases of the junction left unmatched. CDR1 and CDR2 from the germline V gene are SGHTA and FQGTGA. In DNA, the CDR3 is TGTGCCAGCAGCTCACCGGGACAGGGTATCTACGAGCAGTACTTC. Its protein product is CASSSPGQGIYEQYF.

This clone was counted once. The V call is TRBV5-6, the J call TRBJ2-7; a weak D match, TRBD1 (5 bases). V shed 4 bases and J shed 4 bases, with 15 bases lying between them. The CDR3 covers 14 residues. The germline CDR1 and CDR2 sequences are SGHDT and YYEEEE. The CDR3 nucleotides are TGTGCCAGCAGCACTGCTGGCAGGGCGTACGAGCAGTACTTC. As protein: CASSTAGRAYEQYF.

The chain couples TRBV6-5 to TRBJ2-1, with TRBD1 matching over 7 bases. The CDR3 spans 13 residues. The junction had 3 bases not matched to a gene; V was cut back by 4 bases and J by 6 bases. CDR1 MNHEY and CDR2 SVGAGI come from the germline V gene. The CDR3 bases are TGTGCCAGCAGTTTGACAGGGAGCAATGAGCAGTTCTTC. Translation: CASSLTGSNEQFF.

This chain joins TRBV29-1 and TRBJ2-7; TRBD2 matches at 14 bases. Germline loops: CDR1 SQVTM, CDR2 ANQGSEA. The CDR3 extends over 16 amino acids. The trim removed 5 bases at V and 4 bases at J, leaving 10 bases unmatched. The CDR3 nucleotides are TGCAGCGTTCGGACTAGCGGGGGGACCTACCTATACGAGCAGTACTTC. This codes for CSVRTSGGTYLYEQYF.

This chain connects TRBV6-5 to TRBJ1-3; unclear D gene. CDR3 length: 15 residues. Trimming left V 7 bases short and J 0 bases short, with 13 bases between. Germline V gene lookup returns CDR1 MNHEY and CDR2 SVGAGI. CDR3 sequence reads: CASTPPRGSGNTIYF. The CDR3 DNA is TGTGCCAGCACCCCACCGCGCGGCTCTGGAAACACCATATATTTT.

This clone appeared a few times. This chain uses TRBV11-1 with TRBJ1-2; D is unclear. The V end was cut by 5 bases, the J end by 7 bases, with 23 bases between. Germline lookup yields CDR1 SGHAT and CDR2 FQDESV (reference sequence). This CDR3 is built from 16 residues. The DNA of the CDR3 is TGTGCCAGCAGCCCTTACGTGGACGGCCAGGAGGGTGGCTACACCTTC. It specifies CASSPYVDGQEGGYTF. Full variable domain (remainder filled in from reference TRBV11-1 and TRBJ1-2): EAEVAQSPRYKITEKSQAVAFWCDPISGHATLYWYRQILGQGPELLVQFQDESVVDDSQLPKDRFSAERLKGVDSTLKIQPAELGDSAMYLCASSPYVDGQEGGYTFGSGTRLTVV.

This clone was recorded once. V gene TRBV5-1 combines with J gene TRBJ1-1; 7 bases match TRBD1. Trimming at V came to 1 base and at J to 1 base, leaving 4 bases not matched to a gene. This CDR3 has 15 amino acids. Germline CDR1 SGHRS, CDR2 YFSETQ. The CDR3 DNA follows: TGCGCCAGCAGCTTGACAGGGGCTCCGAACACTGAAGCTTTCTTT. Protein sequence: CASSLTGAPNTEAFF.

The chain joins TRBV24-1 to TRBJ2-3, with 8 bases that match TRBD2. After removal of 9 bases from V and 0 bases from J, the junction contained 1 base not matched to a gene. The germline CDR1 and CDR2 sequences are KGHDR and SFDVKD. The CDR3 is 13 amino acids. The chain's CDR3 is CATAGGSTDTQYF. CDR3 DNA sequence: TGTGCCACCGCGGGGGGTAGCACAGATACGCAGTATTTT.

J is TRBJ1-6 and V is TRBV13, with a possible D match to TRBD1 (6 bases). The V end was cut by 4 bases, the J end by 6 bases, with 10 bases between. The CDR3 contains 14 residues. Germline CDR1 PRHDT, CDR2 FYEKMQ (reference sequence). The CDR3 region is CASSSTGSNSPLHF. As DNA, the CDR3 is TGTGCCAGCAGCTCGACAGGTAGTAATTCACCCCTCCACTTT.

This chain connects TRBV5-1 to TRBJ2-2, with D perhaps matching TRBD2 (6 bases). Deletions cut 4 bases from V and 1 base from J, with 14 bases between. This CDR3 is 16 amino acids long. Per germline, CDR1 SGHRS and CDR2 YFSETQ. CDR3 bases: TGCGCCAGCAGCGCCCGTGGACTAAAGAACACCGGGGAGCTGTTTTTT. This codes for CASSARGLKNTGELFF.

The chain recombines TRBV11-2 with TRBJ2-5; 11 positions agree with TRBD2. The CDR3 runs to 14 residues. Unmatched junction bases numbered 3, after V lost 5 bases and J lost 4 bases. The germline V gene encodes CDR1 SGHAT and CDR2 FQNNGV. The CDR3, as DNA: TGTGCCAGCAGCATTGGGACTAGCGGAGAGACCCAGTACTTC. Its translation is CASSIGTSGETQYF.

The gene calls are TRBV19 and TRBJ1-5; D remains unclear. V dropped 0 bases and J dropped 4 bases, with 7 bases sitting between them. CDR1 and CDR2 (germline): LNHDA, SQIVND (reference sequence). This CDR3 is built from 14 residues. The DNA for the CDR3 is TGTGCCAGTAGTATAGAGGCCAGTAATCAGCCCCAGCATTTT. Translated, it gives CASSIEASNQPQHF.

In the case of this clone: The sample has other DNA sequences that encode this CDR3 too. The V gene is TRBV9, the J gene TRBJ2-1; no clear D gene. Germline CDR1 reads SGDLS; CDR2 reads YYNGEE. CDR3 length equals 15 residues. Trimming took 0 bases from V and 0 from J, leaving 7 bases between them. CDR3 DNA: TGTGCCAGCAGCGTAGTCGGTGTCTCCTACAATGAGCAGTTCTTC. Its protein product is CASSVVGVSYNEQFF.

The chain recombines TRBV2 with TRBJ2-5, with TRBD2 matching 7 bases. Trimming at V came to 6 bases and at J to 5 bases, leaving 3 bases not matched to a gene. The length of the CDR3 is 12 residues. Germline values: CDR1 SNHLY, CDR2 FYNNEI. This CDR3 reads CASRTSSETQYF. As DNA, the CDR3 is TGTGCCAGCAGGACTAGCTCGGAGACCCAGTACTTC.

The chain carries TRBV19 and TRBJ2-7, with D possibly being TRBD2 (6 bases). Trimming left V 1 base short and J 3 bases short, with 16 bases between. This CDR3 region has 16 residues. Germline V gene lookup returns CDR1 LNHDA and CDR2 SQIVND (reference sequence). The CDR3 protein is CASSIASGRTIYEQYF. The CDR3 coding sequence is TGTGCCAGTAGTATAGCTTCCGGACGGACTATCTACGAGCAGTACTTC.

This clone was recorded only once. The chain links TRBV6-5 to TRBJ1-1; TRBD1 is a possible D gene (5 bases). V was trimmed by 4 bases and J by 4 bases, leaving 13 bases between them. Germline CDR1 and CDR2: MNHEY and SVGAGI. This CDR3 is built from 14 residues. The CDR3: CASSSRRGGTEAFF. The CDR3 DNA follows: TGTGCCAGCAGTTCCCGGCGGGGGGGCACTGAAGCTTTCTTT.

The table lists this clone with a count of one. The chain carries TRBV9 and TRBJ1-2; 9 positions match TRBD1. CDR1 and CDR2 (germline): SGDLS, YYNGEE. Losses at the gene ends were 4 bases for V and 4 bases for J; bases not matched to a gene: 11. The CDR3 has 16 residues. In DNA, the CDR3 is TGTGCCAGCAGCAAGGGACAGGGACAAGGAGGCTATGGCTACACCTTC. Amino acid sequence: CASSKGQGQGGYGYTF.

The V gene is TRBV27, the J gene TRBJ2-7, with TRBD2 as a possible D gene (6 bases). Trimming removed 2 bases at V and 2 bases at J, with 13 bases between. This CDR3 spans 15 amino acids. Germline-derived CDR1 and CDR2 are MNHEY and SMNVEV (reference sequence). As DNA, the CDR3 is TGTGCCAGCAGTTTAGGTAGCGGAACAACCTACGAGCAGTACTTC. Protein sequence: CASSLGSGTTYEQYF.

The chain has TRBV5-1 and TRBJ1-1; TRBD1 matches at 7 bases. This CDR3 contains 14 residues. The ends lost 4 bases at V and 3 bases at J; junction bases unmatched: 6. Germline V gene data show CDR1 as SGHRS and CDR2 as YFSETQ. Written as DNA, the CDR3 is TGCGCCAGCAGCAGTGACAGGGCGGACACTGAAGCTTTCTTT. As protein: CASSSDRADTEAFF.